Each of the 14 T cell receptor beta chains below was sequenced from the same sample in a study of shared clonotypes between healthy human individuals. This table comes from immunoSEQ multiplex PCR, and its TCRdb copy is limited to in-frame clones, with some not included. The sample lists around 1.9 million clones; roughly 91% were seen once. Naive-designated CD8 cells lacked CD45RO, were positively enriched for CCR7, and omitted terminally differentiated effector memory CD45RA+ cells. What was sequenced was naive CD8+ T cells from PBMCs. The receptor set was obtained from a man aged 18-30 years in good health. Some clones in this sample may be carry-over from other donors' samples.

The chain recombines TRBV9 with TRBJ2-3, with unresolved D. V shed 2 bases and J shed 2 bases, with 9 bases lying between them. The length of the CDR3 is 14 residues. The V gene's germline CDR1 is SGDLS and CDR2 YYNGEE. The CDR3 region is CASSVARYTDTQYF. The CDR3 DNA sequence: TGTGCCAGCAGCGTGGCTCGGTACACAGATACGCAGTATTTT.

The V gene is TRBV28, the J gene TRBJ2-7; 9 positions agree with TRBD2. The CDR3 spans 15 residues. Germline V gene data show CDR1 as MDHEN and CDR2 as SYDVKM. Germline trimming cut 5 bases from V and 3 bases from J; bases unmatched to any gene: 8. DNA of the CDR3: TGTGCCAGCAGTCCCTGGGCTAGCGGGAACTACGAGCAGTACTTC. Amino acid sequence: CASSPWASGNYEQYF.

Note on this clone: Other DNA sequences in the sample encode the same CDR3. This chain links TRBV27 with TRBJ2-5; D uncertain. V was cut by 1 base and J by 2 bases, with 8 bases left in between. From germline, CDR1 is MNHEY and CDR2 SMNVEV (reference sequence). The CDR3 sequence is 14 residues long. The CDR3 nucleotides read TGTGCCAGCAGTTTATGGGCAGGACAAGAGACCCAGTACTTC. This codes for CASSLWAGQETQYF.

The chain links TRBV7-3 to TRBJ2-1; TRBD2 aligns across 11 bases. Germline assignment: CDR1 SGHTA and CDR2 FQGTGA. With 4 bases clipped from V and 8 bases from J, the junction kept 7 bases outside the gene matches. The CDR3 runs 15 residues. The CDR3 reads CASSYTSGSYDEQFF. CDR3 in DNA: TGTGCCAGCAGCTATACTAGCGGGAGCTATGATGAGCAGTTCTTC.

The chain employs TRBV11-2 and TRBJ2-7, with D unresolved. The CDR3 runs to 13 residues. The germline CDR1 and CDR2 sequences are SGHAT and FQNNGV. V was shortened by 2 bases and J by 3 bases, with 8 bases between the two germline ends. The CDR3 is CASSLFVSYEQYF. The DNA of the CDR3 is TGTGCCAGCAGCTTATTCGTCAGCTACGAGCAGTACTTC. Combining the CDR3 with reference TRBV11-2 and TRBJ2-7 gives the whole variable domain EAGVAQSPRYKIIEKRQSVAFWCNPISGHATLYWYQQILGQGPKLLIQFQNNGVVDDSQLPKDRFSAERLKGVDSTLKIQPAKLEDSAVYLCASSLFVSYEQYFGPGTRLTVT.

V gene TRBV29-1 combines with J gene TRBJ2-1; D is uncertain. Between the trimmed V and J ends, which lost 6 bases and 7 bases, there was a span of 16 bases. Germline CDR1 is SQVTM and CDR2 is ANQGSEA. This CDR3 region has 13 residues. CDR3 sequence: CSVTPRSSNEQFF. The CDR3 DNA reads TGCAGCGTCACCCCGAGGAGCTCAAATGAGCAGTTCTTC.

V and J are TRBV27 and TRBJ2-7, with a tentative D call TRBD2 (6 bases). Germline CDR1 MNHEY, CDR2 SMNVEV (reference sequence). This CDR3 spans 15 amino acids. The ends were cut back, 4 bases at V and 2 bases at J, with 15 bases in the middle. As DNA, the CDR3 is TGTGCCAGCAGTTCGGGACTCCAGTGGGCCTACGAGCAGTACTTC. Protein: CASSSGLQWAYEQYF.

The rearrangement joins TRBV23-1 to TRBJ1-2; D gene uncertain. TRBV23-1 is treated as an ORF (open reading frame) with a function not yet certain. This CDR3 region has 17 residues. V was clipped by 5 bases and J by 0 bases, with 19 bases between them. CDR3 DNA: TGCGCCAGCAGTGACAAGCGGGTGCTTCCCGCTAACTATGGCTACACCTTC. Translation gives CASSDKRVLPANYGYTF.

The chain couples TRBV11-2 to TRBJ2-2; 9 positions match TRBD1. The length of the CDR3 is 15 residues. Germline V gene lookup returns CDR1 SGHAT and CDR2 FQNNGV. Trimming at V came to 5 bases and at J to 4 bases, leaving 5 bases not matched to a gene. The CDR3 loop is CASSPRTGATGELFF. CDR3 coding DNA: TGTGCCAGCAGCCCCCGGACAGGGGCCACCGGGGAGCTGTTTTTT.

In regard to this clone: Other DNA sequences in this sample translate to the same CDR3. The V call is TRBV29-1, the J call TRBJ2-7; 9 bases agree with TRBD1. This CDR3 has 13 amino acids. Germline V CDR1 and CDR2: SQVTM, ANQGSEA. The trim removed 6 bases at V and 4 bases at J, leaving 7 bases unmatched. In DNA form, the CDR3 reads TGCAGCGTCGGGGGGACAGGGAGTTACGAGCAGTACTTC. As protein: CSVGGTGSYEQYF.

The V call is TRBV10-3, the J call TRBJ1-4, with 7 bases aligning to TRBD1. The V segment lost 6 bases and the J segment 5 bases; nucleotides outside the gene matches: 9. The CDR3 totals 15 residues. The germline V gene encodes CDR1 ENHRY and CDR2 SYGVKD. DNA of the CDR3: TGTGCCATCAGGAAGGGGACAGAAAAAAATGAAAAACTGTTTTTT. This codes for CAIRKGTEKNEKLFF.

The rearrangement links TRBV5-1 to TRBJ2-7; 12 nucleotides agree with TRBD2. This CDR3 is built from 20 residues. Germline values: CDR1 SGHRS, CDR2 YFSETQ. V shed 3 bases, J shed 2 bases, and the junction held 18 bases outside the gene matches. CDR3 nucleotides: TGCGCCAGCAGCTCCAACCCCGGGACTAGCGGGCTAACAACCCCCTACGAGCAGTACTTC. Translating it yields CASSSNPGTSGLTTPYEQYF.

A note on this clone: The sample carries other DNA sequences with the same CDR3. The chain joins TRBV5-1 to TRBJ2-7; D is undetermined. The CDR3 is made up of 12 amino acids. V dropped 4 bases and J dropped 0 bases, with 5 bases sitting between them. Germline CDR1 is SGHRS and CDR2 is YFSETQ. CDR3 loop: CASSADSYEQYF. The CDR3 DNA is TGCGCCAGCAGCGCCGACTCCTACGAGCAGTACTTC.

This clone has a handful of counts. The gene calls are TRBV7-2 and TRBJ1-2; TRBD1 might be the D (6 bases). CDR1 and CDR2 (germline): SGHTA, FQGNSA. Trimming stripped 5 bases from V and 1 base from J, with 11 bases between. This CDR3 has 14 amino acids. CDR3 in DNA: TGTGCCAGCAGCCCCGGGACACTTAACTATGGCTACACCTTC. Translated: CASSPGTLNYGYTF.